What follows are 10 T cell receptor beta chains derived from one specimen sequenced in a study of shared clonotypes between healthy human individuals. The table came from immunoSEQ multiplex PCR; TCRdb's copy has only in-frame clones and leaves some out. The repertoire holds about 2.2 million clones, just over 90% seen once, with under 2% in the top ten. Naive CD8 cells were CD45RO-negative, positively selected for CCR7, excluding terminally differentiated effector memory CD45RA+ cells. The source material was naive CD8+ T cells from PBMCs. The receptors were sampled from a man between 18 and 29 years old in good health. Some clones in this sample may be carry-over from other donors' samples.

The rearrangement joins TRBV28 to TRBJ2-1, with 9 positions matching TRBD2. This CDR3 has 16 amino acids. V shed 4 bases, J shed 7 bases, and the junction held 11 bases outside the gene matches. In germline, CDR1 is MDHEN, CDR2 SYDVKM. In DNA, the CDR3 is TGTGCCAGCAGTTCCCCAGCGGGAGGCTCCCAGAATGAGCAGTTCTTC. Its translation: CASSSPAGGSQNEQFF.

Written as DNA, the CDR3 is TGTGCCAGCAGTTTAGGACCCCGCCAGTTCTTC. Protein product: CASSLGPRQFF. V gene TRBV27 combines with J gene TRBJ2-1, with D unresolved. The CDR3 runs to 11 residues. Germline V gene sequence: CDR1 MNHEY, CDR2 SMNVEV (reference sequence). Between the trimmed V and J ends, which lost 2 bases and 13 bases, there was a span of 9 bases.

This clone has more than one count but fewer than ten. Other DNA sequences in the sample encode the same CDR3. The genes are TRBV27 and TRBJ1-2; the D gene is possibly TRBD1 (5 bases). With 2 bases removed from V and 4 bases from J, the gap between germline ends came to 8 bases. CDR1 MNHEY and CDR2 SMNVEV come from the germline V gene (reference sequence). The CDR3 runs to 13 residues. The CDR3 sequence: CASSLGQGYGYTF. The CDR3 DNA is TGTGCCAGCAGTTTAGGGCAGGGCTATGGCTACACCTTC.

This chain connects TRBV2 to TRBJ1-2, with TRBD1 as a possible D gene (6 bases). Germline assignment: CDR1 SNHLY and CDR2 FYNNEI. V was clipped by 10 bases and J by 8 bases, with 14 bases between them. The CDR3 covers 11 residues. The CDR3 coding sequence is TGTGCCAACAAACAGGGAAACGGCTACACCTTC. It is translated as CANKQGNGYTF.

This CDR3 is CASSRDQREGDEQFF. The CDR3 region has the DNA TGTGCCAGCAGCAGAGACCAGCGGGAGGGGGATGAGCAGTTCTTC. The genes are TRBV9 and TRBJ2-1, with 10 bases that match TRBD2. V was clipped by 4 bases and J by 8 bases; unmatched bases: 9. Germline values: CDR1 SGDLS, CDR2 YYNGEE. CDR3 size: 15 residues.

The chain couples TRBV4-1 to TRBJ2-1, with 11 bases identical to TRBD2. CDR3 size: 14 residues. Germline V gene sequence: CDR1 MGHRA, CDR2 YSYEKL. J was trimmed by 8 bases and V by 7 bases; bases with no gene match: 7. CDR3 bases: TGCGCCAGCACCTTAGCGGGAGGGGGGTATGAGCAGTTCTTC. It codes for CASTLAGGGYEQFF.

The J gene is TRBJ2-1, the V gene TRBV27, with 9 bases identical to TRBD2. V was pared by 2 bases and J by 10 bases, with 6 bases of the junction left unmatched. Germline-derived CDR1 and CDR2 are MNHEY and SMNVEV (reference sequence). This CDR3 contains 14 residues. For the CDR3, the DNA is TGTGCCAGCAGTTTAGCGGGAGGGCCCCGCGAGCAGTTCTTC. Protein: CASSLAGGPREQFF.

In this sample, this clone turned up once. Here the CDR3 DNA reads TGTGCCAGCAGCTCCCCCGGACTAGCGGGAGTAACTGTGGACACCGGGGAGCTGTTTTTT. Translated, it gives CASSSPGLAGVTVDTGELFF. The rearrangement uses TRBV5-4 and TRBJ2-2; 13 bases line up with TRBD2. This CDR3 contains 20 residues. Germline values: CDR1 SGHNT, CDR2 YYREEE (reference sequence). Trimming took 3 bases from V and 3 from J; bases not matched to a gene: 14.

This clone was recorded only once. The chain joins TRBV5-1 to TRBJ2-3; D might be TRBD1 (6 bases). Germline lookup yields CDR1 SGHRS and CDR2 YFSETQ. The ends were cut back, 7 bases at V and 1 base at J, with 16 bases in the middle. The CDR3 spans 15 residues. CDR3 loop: CASRPGVSGTDTQYF. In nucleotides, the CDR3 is TGCGCCAGCCGGCCAGGGGTGAGCGGCACAGATACGCAGTATTTT. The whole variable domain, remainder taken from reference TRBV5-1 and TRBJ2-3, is KAGVTQTPRYLIKTRGQQVTLSCSPISGHRSVSWYQQTPGQGLQFLFEYFSETQRNKGNFPGRFSGRQFSNSRSEMNVSTLELGDSALYLCASRPGVSGTDTQYFGPGTRLTVL.

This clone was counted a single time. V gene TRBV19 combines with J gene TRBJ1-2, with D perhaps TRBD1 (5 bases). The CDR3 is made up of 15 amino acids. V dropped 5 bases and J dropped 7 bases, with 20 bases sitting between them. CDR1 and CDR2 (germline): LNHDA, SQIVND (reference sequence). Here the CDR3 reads CASSQSLQAPLGYTF. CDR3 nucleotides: TGTGCCAGTAGTCAATCCTTACAGGCCCCCCTTGGCTACACCTTC.